This T cell receptor beta chain originates from a study of shared clonotypes between healthy human individuals. Naivety among CD8 cells was defined by CD45RO negativity and positive CCR7 selection, thereby excluding terminally differentiated effector memory CD45RA+ cells. Every donor, a Caucasian adult, lived in Nashville, Tennessee. Method: immunoSEQ multiplex PCR; TCRdb's copy keeps in-frame clones and lacks some. Here the sample spans around 1,900,000 clones, 93% being singletons. This CDR3 has 15 amino acids. Between the trimmed V and J ends, which lost 3 bases and 2 bases, there was a span of 11 bases. Per the germline V gene, CDR1 is LGHNA and CDR2 is YSLEER.

Sequenced sample: naive CD8+ T cells from PBMCs. The receptor was isolated from a man aged 18 to 29 in good health. Some clones in this sample may be carry-over from other donors' samples. The chain joins TRBV4-3 to TRBJ1-5; a weak D match, TRBD1 (5 bases). CDR3 sequence: CASSHIWDGNQPQHF. The CDR3 nucleotides read TGCGCCAGCAGCCACATATGGGACGGCAATCAGCCCCAGCATTTT.